Each of the 16 T cell receptor beta chains below was sequenced from the same sample in a study of blood T cell repertoires in COVID-19. The assay was immunoSEQ multiplex PCR, and TCRdb's table has in-frame clones only and misses some. The sample holds about 430,000 clones; approximately 88% are singletons and the top ten take about 0.89%. Sequencing was carried out using PBMCs or T cells enriched from blood (not recorded which). These receptors all come from a woman under 40 with acute COVID-19.

The J gene is TRBJ2-7, the V gene TRBV5-3; the D gene is possibly TRBD1 (5 bases). TRBV5-3 is labeled an ORF, and its function is uncertain. Trimming shortened V by 3 bases and J by 2 bases, and 18 bases separated the two germline ends. This CDR3 is built from 16 residues. The CDR3: CARSWVDSALTYEQYF. The CDR3 DNA reads as TGTGCCAGAAGCTGGGTCGACAGCGCATTAACCTACGAGCAGTACTTC.

V and J are TRBV2 and TRBJ1-2; no reliable D call. The length of the CDR3 is 13 residues. Germline CDR1 SNHLY, CDR2 FYNNEI. The germline V and J ends were trimmed by 4 bases and 6 bases, with 12 bases remaining between them. The CDR3 spells CASSARRADGYTF. The CDR3 DNA follows: TGTGCCAGCAGTGCTCGGAGGGCGGATGGCTACACCTTC.

The V gene is TRBV4-1, the J gene TRBJ1-6, with 7 bases matching TRBD1. The CDR3 runs 15 residues. Germline assignment: CDR1 MGHRA and CDR2 YSYEKL. J was trimmed by 7 bases and V by 4 bases; bases with no gene match: 7. The CDR3 loop is CASSLQKGGNSPLHF. CDR3 DNA: TGCGCCAGCAGCCTACAAAAAGGGGGCAATTCACCCCTCCACTTT.

The V gene is TRBV29-1, the J gene TRBJ1-3; D perhaps matches TRBD1 (6 bases). The CDR3 loop spans 13 amino acids. The V end was cut by 1 base, the J end by 3 bases, with 7 bases between. Germline values: CDR1 SQVTM, CDR2 ANQGSEA. CDR3 amino acids: CSVEAGVGNTIYF. For the CDR3, the DNA is TGCAGCGTTGAAGCAGGGGTTGGAAACACCATATATTTT.

The chain links TRBV19 to TRBJ2-1; 9 bases are shared with TRBD1. V shed 5 bases and J 5 bases; nucleotides not matched to a gene: 10. The CDR3 totals 16 residues. Germline V gives CDR1 LNHDA, CDR2 SQIVND (reference sequence). CDR3 loop: CASSVQGARVDNEQFF. CDR3 DNA: TGTGCCAGTAGTGTACAGGGGGCGCGGGTGGACAATGAGCAGTTCTTC.

J is TRBJ2-2 and V is TRBV3-1 (or the pseudogene TRBV3-2); tentative D call: TRBD2 (5 bases). Trimming left V 4 bases short and J 2 bases short, with 23 bases between. The germline CDR1 and CDR2 sequences are LGHDT and YNNKEL (reference sequence). The CDR3 spans 19 residues. The CDR3 bases are TGTGCCAGCAGCCGGGGTAAGGAAGGGCAAGAGGGAAACACCGGGGAGCTGTTTTTT. Protein product: CASSRGKEGQEGNTGELFF.

This chain joins TRBV27 and TRBJ2-5; TRBD1 agrees at 7 bases. V lost 1 base, J lost 0 bases, and 8 bases stayed unmatched. Germline V gene lookup returns CDR1 MNHEY and CDR2 SMNVEV (reference sequence). The CDR3 is 17 residues long. The CDR3 loop is CASSLYGRGSYQETQYF. The CDR3 region has the DNA TGTGCCAGCAGTTTATATGGCAGGGGGTCGTACCAAGAGACCCAGTACTTC.

The chain joins TRBV29-1 to TRBJ2-5; 10 nucleotides line up with TRBD1. This CDR3 has 19 amino acids. CDR1 SQVTM and CDR2 ANQGSEA come from the germline V gene. V shed 4 bases and J 3 bases; nucleotides not matched to a gene: 20. Here the CDR3 reads CSVVFMAGMGTGVKETQYF. CDR3 DNA: TGCAGCGTTGTTTTTATGGCGGGCATGGGGACAGGGGTAAAAGAGACCCAGTACTTC. The whole variable domain, filled in from reference TRBV29-1 and TRBJ2-5, reads SAVISQKPSRDICQRGTSLTIQCQVDSQVTMMFWYRQQPGQSLTLIATANQGSEATYESGFVIDKFPISRPNLTFSTLTVSNMSPEDSSIYLCSVVFMAGMGTGVKETQYFGPGTRLLVL.

The count of this clone is one. This chain joins TRBV29-1 and TRBJ2-3, with TRBD2 as a possible D gene (6 bases). The CDR3 contains 12 residues. The germline V gene encodes CDR1 SQVTM and CDR2 ANQGSEA. V shed 7 bases and J shed 2 bases, with 10 bases lying between them. Written as DNA, the CDR3 is TGCAGCGGCCGGGACTCCACAGATACGCAGTATTTT. It yields the protein CSGRDSTDTQYF.

The genes are TRBV9 and TRBJ2-2, with TRBD2 as a possible D gene (5 bases). This CDR3 contains 15 residues. Trimming shortened V by 3 bases and J by 3 bases, and 12 bases separated the two germline ends. Germline-derived CDR1 and CDR2 are SGDLS and YYNGEE. The CDR3 nucleotides read TGTGCCAGCAGCGATCCGGGGATCTACACCGGGGAGCTGTTTTTT. Protein: CASSDPGIYTGELFF.

The V and J genes are TRBV7-2 and TRBJ2-5, with no clear D. Per germline, CDR1 SGHTA and CDR2 FQGNSA. This CDR3 is built from 14 residues. V was trimmed by 2 bases and J by 0 bases, leaving 7 bases between them. The CDR3 protein is CASSLYQDQETQYF. CDR3 coding DNA: TGTGCCAGCAGCTTATACCAGGACCAAGAGACCCAGTACTTC.

The rearrangement links TRBV10-2 to TRBJ2-7; TRBD2 matches 14 bases. V was clipped by 3 bases and J by 4 bases; unmatched bases: 5. The germline V gene encodes CDR1 WSHSY and CDR2 SAAADI. The CDR3 is 16 residues long. CDR3 sequence (DNA): TGCGCCAGCAGTGAAGGGACTAGCGGGGGTTTTTACGAGCAGTACTTC. Encoded protein: CASSEGTSGGFYEQYF.

This clone was seen just once. J is TRBJ2-7 and V is TRBV5-1, with D perhaps TRBD1 (5 bases). Germline V lookup: CDR1 SGHRS, CDR2 YFSETQ. V shed 0 bases and J shed 3 bases, with 13 bases lying between them. CDR3 length equals 15 residues. The CDR3 DNA reads TGCGCCAGCAGCTTGGCCGTTGACAGATTCTACGAGCAGTACTTC. Amino acids: CASSLAVDRFYEQYF.

This clone occurred a few times. V usage is TRBV20-1 and J usage is TRBJ2-5; 7 nucleotides match TRBD2. From germline, CDR1 is DFQATT and CDR2 SNEGSKA (reference sequence). CDR3 length equals 11 residues. Trimming took 7 bases from V and 5 from J; bases not matched to a gene: 4. The CDR3 loop is CSVKGGETQYF. CDR3 coding DNA: TGCAGTGTTAAGGGAGGGGAGACCCAGTACTTC.

The rearrangement uses TRBV7-8 and TRBJ1-1; 7 bases agree with TRBD1. This CDR3 spans 16 amino acids. The junction had 11 bases not matched to a gene; V was cut back by 2 bases and J by 5 bases. Germline V CDR1 and CDR2: SGHVS, FQNEAQ. CDR3 bases: TGTGCCAGCAGCTTACCCCGACAGGGCGGGAATACTGAAGCTTTCTTT. Protein sequence: CASSLPRQGGNTEAFF.

This chain links TRBV3-1 (or the pseudogene TRBV3-2) with TRBJ1-6; TRBD1 might be the D (6 bases). This CDR3 region has 16 residues. V was pared by 1 base and J by 8 bases, with 15 bases between. Per germline, CDR1 LGHDT and CDR2 YNNKEL (reference sequence). Here the CDR3 reads CASSQVVQGPYSPLHF. The CDR3 nucleotides read TGTGCCAGCAGCCAAGTCGTACAGGGCCCGTATTCACCCCTCCACTTT.